This is a list of T cell receptor beta chains from one sample in a study of blood T cell repertoires in COVID-19. Produced via immunoSEQ multiplex PCR; TCRdb's table is partial and in-frame only. The sample consists of some 300,000 clones, roughly 90% of them appearing once. The specimen was peripheral blood. The receptors stem from a woman in her seventies with COVID-19, enrolled during active disease. Both conserved end residues are part of each CDR3. The order of the fields is D gene, V gene, clone size, J gene, CDR3 protein, CDR3 DNA. A D gene is named only where the DNA matches it firmly. Size tells how often a clone was seen (once, few, many) or the class of an expanded clone, and some rows leave it out.

NA	TRBV6-6	NA	TRBJ1-3	CASIGGSSGNTIYF	TGTGCCAGCATAGGGGGAAGCTCTGGAAACACCATATATTTT
NA	TRBV9	NA	TRBJ2-1	CASSGGPAGLEQFF	TGTGCCAGCAGCGGAGGGCCCGCGGGGCTTGAGCAGTTCTTC
TRBD1	TRBV28	NA	TRBJ2-3	CASGQGASGDTQYF	TGTGCCAGCGGTCAGGGGGCTAGTGGAGATACGCAGTATTTT
TRBD2	TRBV4-2	NA	TRBJ2-3	CASSLRERGVDTQYF	TGTGCCAGCAGCCTCCGGGAGCGGGGGGTTGATACGCAGTATTTT
TRBD1	TRBV6-5	NA	TRBJ1-2	CASSPDRSYGYTF	TGTGCCAGCAGCCCGGACAGGAGCTATGGCTACACCTTC
TRBD1	TRBV6-5	NA	TRBJ1-4	CASSHATGLNEKLFF	TGTGCCAGCAGTCATGCGACAGGGTTAAATGAAAAACTGTTTTTT
TRBD2	TRBV6-4	NA	TRBJ2-1	CASSDGGGAKEQFF	TGTGCCAGCAGTGATGGCGGGGGGGCCAAAGAGCAGTTCTTC
NA	TRBV9	NA	TRBJ2-4	CASSVSPVATKNIQYF	TGTGCCAGCAGCGTAAGTCCTGTTGCGACCAAAAACATTCAGTACTTC
NA	TRBV18	NA	TRBJ2-5	CASSLSTQETQYF	TGTGCCAGCTCACTCTCGACACAAGAGACCCAGTACTTC
TRBD1	TRBV5-1	NA	TRBJ1-2	CASSDPRQGPYGYTF	TGCGCCAGCAGCGACCCCCGACAGGGGCCCTATGGCTACACCTTC
TRBD1	TRBV7-2	NA	TRBJ2-7	CASSSATGAYYEQYF	TGTGCCAGCAGCTCGGCGACAGGGGCCTACTACGAGCAGTACTTC
NA	TRBV24-1	NA	TRBJ2-6	CATSDSRRAVSGANVLTF	TGTGCCACCAGTGATTCTCGCAGGGCTGTGAGTGGGGCCAACGTCCTGACTTTC
NA	TRBV25-1	NA	TRBJ1-2	CASKGQGYGYTF	TGTGCCAGCAAGGGACAAGGCTATGGCTACACCTTC
TRBD1	TRBV7-2	NA	TRBJ1-2	CASSRTGGAGSYTF	TGTGCCAGCAGTAGGACAGGGGGCGCGGGAAGCTACACCTTC
TRBD1	TRBV5-1	NA	TRBJ1-3	CASRRDSSLSGNTIYF	TGCGCCAGCAGACGGGACAGCTCCTTATCTGGAAACACCATATATTTT
TRBD1	TRBV11-2	many	TRBJ2-7	CASSSTGTGNRYEQYF	TGTGCCAGCAGCTCGACCGGGACAGGGAATCGCTACGAGCAGTACTTC
NA	TRBV9	NA	TRBJ2-7	CASSVFPYRAEQYF	TGTGCCAGCAGCGTATTCCCGTACAGGGCAGAGCAGTACTTC
NA	TRBV4-3	NA	TRBJ1-2	CASSQEHGGVYGYTF	TGCGCCAGCAGCCAAGAACACGGGGGGGTCTATGGCTACACCTTC
NA	TRBV21-1	NA	TRBJ1-2	CASSKGHPPGGLGYGYTF	TGTGCCAGCAGCAAAGGGCACCCCCCAGGGGGCCTGGGCTATGGCTACACCTTC
TRBD1	TRBV7-2	NA	TRBJ2-7	CASSWDRGLYEQYF	TGTGCCAGCAGCTGGGACAGGGGTCTCTACGAGCAGTACTTC
NA	TRBV12-5	NA	TRBJ2-5	CASGLSSVLAGETQYF	TGTGCTAGTGGTCTCTCTTCGGTCCTCGCAGGGGAGACCCAGTACTTC
NA	TRBV24-1	NA	TRBJ2-2	CATSDLSRVGGTGELFF	TGTGCCACCAGTGATTTGAGCAGGGTCGGGGGCACCGGGGAGCTGTTTTTT
NA	TRBV9	NA	TRBJ1-6	CASSVTVLVNSPLHF	TGTGCCAGCAGCGTTACGGTTTTGGTTAATTCACCCCTCCACTTT
NA	TRBV19	NA	TRBJ2-6	CASSIKGSGSSGANVLTF	TGTGCCAGTAGTATAAAAGGGAGCGGCTCCTCTGGGGCCAACGTCCTGACTTTC
NA	TRBV24-1	NA	TRBJ1-2	CATSDFGIGYTF	TGTGCCACCAGTGATTTCGGGATCGGCTACACCTTC
NA	TRBV29-1	NA	TRBJ1-2	CSVPQRAGERYGYTF	TGCAGCGTTCCCCAACGGGCAGGGGAACGCTATGGCTACACCTTC
TRBD2	TRBV27	NA	TRBJ2-1	CASSSRLAGFKDEQFF	TGTGCCAGCAGTTCGCGACTAGCGGGGTTTAAGGATGAGCAGTTCTTC
NA	TRBV6-1	NA	TRBJ1-5	CASSESSGSNQPQHF	TGTGCCAGCAGTGAATCCTCGGGGAGCAATCAGCCCCAGCATTTT
NA	TRBV4-2	NA	TRBJ1-1	CASSQDWGRNTEAFF	TGTGCCAGCAGCCAAGATTGGGGGCGGAACACTGAAGCTTTCTTT
NA	TRBV29-1	NA	TRBJ1-1	CSVTDGEWAEAFF	TGCAGCGTTACGGACGGGGAGTGGGCTGAAGCTTTCTTT
TRBD1	TRBV27	NA	TRBJ2-7	CASSTGQIKYF	TGTGCCAGCAGTACGGGACAGATAAAGTACTTC
TRBD2	TRBV4-2	NA	TRBJ2-3	CASSQDKAGGRYTQYF	TGTGCCAGCAGCCAAGATAAAGCGGGGGGGAGGTATACGCAGTATTTT
TRBD2	TRBV5-8	NA	TRBJ2-1	CASSFGLAGGDEQFF	TGTGCCAGCAGCTTTGGACTAGCGGGGGGGGATGAGCAGTTCTTC
TRBD1	TRBV30	once	TRBJ2-7	CAWSVLDRGHEQYF	TGTGCCTGGAGTGTATTGGACAGGGGCCACGAGCAGTACTTC
NA	TRBV4-1	NA	TRBJ1-1	CASSQEKGLGTEAFF	TGCGCCAGCAGCCAAGAGAAGGGGCTCGGCACTGAAGCTTTCTTT
NA	TRBV5-1	NA	TRBJ2-1	CASSFGENEQFF	TGCGCCAGCAGCTTTGGAGAGAATGAGCAGTTCTTC
NA	TRBV6-5	NA	TRBJ1-4	CASSYLHKGKNEKLFF	TGTGCCAGCAGTTACCTCCACAAGGGGAAGAATGAAAAACTGTTTTTT
NA	TRBV10-2	few	TRBJ1-1	CASSEDRSVTEAFF	TGCGCCAGCAGTGAGGACAGGTCCGTCACTGAAGCTTTCTTT
TRBD1	TRBV28	NA	TRBJ2-3	CASSSLDRDTDTQYF	TGTGCCAGCAGTTCCCTAGACAGGGACACAGATACGCAGTATTTT
NA	TRBV19	few	TRBJ2-2	CASSPVLAGNTGELFF	TGTGCCAGTAGTCCTGTGTTGGCTGGGAACACCGGGGAGCTGTTTTTT
NA	TRBV5-1	NA	TRBJ2-5	CASSLAPLALGETQYF	TGCGCCAGCAGCTTGGCCCCGCTAGCGCTTGGTGAGACCCAGTACTTC
TRBD1	TRBV7-8	few	TRBJ2-2	CASTDRDSLTGELFF	TGTGCCAGCACCGACCGGGACAGCCTCACCGGGGAGCTGTTTTTT
NA	TRBV28	once	TRBJ2-7	CASSPLASQGIGHEQYF	TGTGCCAGCAGTCCTCTCGCTTCTCAGGGCATCGGCCACGAGCAGTACTTC
NA	TRBV18	NA	TRBJ1-1	CASSSGPVTEAFF	TGTGCCAGCTCGTCAGGGCCGGTCACTGAAGCTTTCTTT
TRBD1	TRBV7-2	NA	TRBJ2-2	CASSLTGQGAGELFF	TGTGCCAGCAGCTTAACAGGACAGGGGGCCGGGGAGCTGTTTTTT